A selection of T cell receptor beta chains follows, all from one sample in a study of cytomegalovirus exposure and HLA in healthy donors. Profiling relied on immunoSEQ multiplex PCR, and the TCRdb table lists in-frame clones only, not all of them. There are about 160,000 clones in the sample; more than 65% occur only once, and roughly 6.7% lies in the top ten. The sequencing sample was made of PBMCs. These receptors all stem from a man aged 45-65 years in good health and CMV-seropositive. CDR3s include the opening cysteine and the closing phenylalanine or tryptophan. The D gene is left open where the match is weak. Clone size is not always given. Where it is, it says once, few, many or a class for expanded clones.

j_gene | v_gene | abundance | d_gene | CDR3aa | CDR3nt
TRBJ2-7 | TRBV5-6 | - | - | CASSLGRPSYEQYF | TGTGCCAGCAGCTTGGGGCGGCCCTCCTACGAGCAGTACTTC
TRBJ1-1 | TRBV2 | - | - | CASSPQWGRGTEAFF | TGTGCCAGCAGTCCTCAGTGGGGGAGGGGAACTGAAGCTTTCTTT
TRBJ1-2 | TRBV13 | - | - | CASSLGTDNYGYTF | TGTGCCAGCAGCTTAGGCACAGACAACTATGGCTACACCTTC
TRBJ2-5 | TRBV7-8 | - | - | CASSLEYDGEETQYF | TGTGCCAGCAGCTTAGAATACGACGGGGAAGAGACCCAGTACTTC
TRBJ2-1 | TRBV14 | - | - | CASSSNQGLTNEQFF | TGTGCCAGCAGCTCTAATCAGGGACTTACCAATGAGCAGTTCTTC
TRBJ1-1 | TRBV5-4 | - | TRBD1 | CASSGGQEGNTEAFF | TGTGCCAGCAGCGGTGGACAGGAGGGAAACACTGAAGCTTTCTTT
TRBJ2-1 | TRBV5-1 | once | TRBD1 | CASSLSQGATYNEQFF | TGCGCCAGCAGCTTGTCACAGGGGGCCACGTACAATGAGCAGTTCTTC
TRBJ2-1 | TRBV5-1 | - | - | CASSLVSDEQFF | TGCGCCAGCAGCTTGGTTTCGGATGAGCAGTTCTTC
TRBJ2-7 | TRBV4-2 | - | - | CASSQAGLSYEQYF | TGTGCCAGCAGCCAAGCTGGGCTTTCCTACGAGCAGTACTTC
TRBJ1-6 | TRBV5-4 | - | TRBD1 | CASSLAYRGSPYNSPLHF | TGTGCCAGCAGCTTGGCATACAGGGGCAGCCCCTATAATTCACCCCTCCACTTT
TRBJ1-4 | TRBV30 | - | - | CAWRSHRGEKLFF | TGTGCCTGGAGGAGTCACAGAGGGGAAAAACTGTTTTTT
TRBJ1-2 | TRBV19 | - | - | CASTVDGGAYGYTF | TGTGCCAGTACTGTAGACGGCGGGGCTTATGGCTACACCTTC
TRBJ1-3 | TRBV19 | few | - | CASSMAASSGNTIYF | TGTGCCAGTAGTATGGCCGCCAGCTCTGGAAACACCATATATTTT
TRBJ2-5 | TRBV11-3 | - | TRBD2 | CASSRGGGLAGEVQYF | TGTGCCAGCAGTCGTGGGGGGGGACTAGCGGGAGAGGTCCAGTACTTC
TRBJ2-7 | TRBV27 | - | - | CASSASGVLGNEQYF | TGTGCCAGCAGTGCCTCAGGGGTATTGGGGAACGAGCAGTACTTC
TRBJ2-1 | TRBV29-1 | - | - | CSVEVSAGKFF | TGCAGCGTTGAGGTCTCGGCAGGGAAGTTCTTC
TRBJ1-1 | TRBV5-1 | - | TRBD1 | CASSMGQGKTEAFF | TGCGCCAGCAGTATGGGACAGGGGAAGACTGAAGCTTTCTTT
TRBJ2-7 | TRBV5-5 | - | - | CASSPWGATGSYEQYF | TGTGCCAGCAGCCCCTGGGGAGCGACAGGCTCCTACGAGCAGTACTTC
TRBJ2-1 | TRBV5-1 | - | TRBD1 | CASSLGDRGRYNEQFF | TGCGCCAGCAGCTTGGGGGACAGGGGGCGGTACAATGAGCAGTTCTTC
TRBJ2-5 | TRBV11-2 | - | TRBD2 | CASSLRSGSGETQYF | TGTGCCAGCAGCTTAAGGAGCGGGAGTGGGGAGACCCAGTACTTC
TRBJ2-3 | TRBV4-2 | - | TRBD2 | CASSQEGPLTSVGEDTQYF | TGTGCCAGCAGCCAAGAGGGCCCCTTGACTAGCGTGGGGGAAGATACGCAGTATTTT
TRBJ2-7 | TRBV5-4 | - | - | CASSLAGQAEQYF | TGTGCCAGCAGCTTGGCCGGCCAGGCCGAGCAGTACTTC
TRBJ1-2 | TRBV4-1 | once | - | CASSQNNRDGYTF | TGCGCCAGCAGCCAAAATAACAGGGATGGCTACACCTTC
TRBJ1-6 | TRBV15 | - | - | CATSRDGSEPLHF | TGTGCCACCAGCAGAGATGGGAGCGAACCCCTCCACTTT
TRBJ1-5 | TRBV6-1 | - | - | CASSERWGEYQPQHF | TGTGCCAGCAGTGAAAGGTGGGGGGAATATCAGCCCCAGCATTTT
TRBJ2-7 | TRBV5-6 | - | - | CASSLTGTYEQYF | TGTGCCAGCAGCCTAACAGGGACCTACGAGCAGTACTTC
TRBJ1-2 | TRBV4-1 | - | - | CASSPGGYTYGYTF | TGCGCCAGCAGCCCCGGGGGGTATACCTATGGCTACACCTTC
TRBJ2-3 | TRBV2 | - | TRBD1 | CASSVPQGAKDTQYF | TGTGCCAGCAGTGTGCCTCAGGGGGCCAAAGATACGCAGTATTTT